This TCR beta chain was sequenced during a study of T cells in Graves' hyperthyroidism and ophthalmopathy. Authors of the study amplified TCR beta CDR3 regions from RNA transcripts. Carried out on the TCR CDR3, a first-round RT-PCR used the HTBI primer set. TCRdb ran MiXCR on the multiplex PCR reads and lists one entry per CDR3 protein. The data hold hundreds of thousands of distinct CDR3 sequences, with roughly 20% observed a single time. General study points: Ophthalmopathy onset followed model prediction by a median about six months.

The study left out patients who had uncontrolled infection, other autoimmune disease, pregnancy or lactation. This clonotype was counted many times. Its antigen is unknown. Deletions cut 7 bases from V and 1 base from J, with 14 bases between. This CDR3 has 15 amino acids. This clonotype was obtained from a man under 40 with Graves' ophthalmopathy. The chain couples TRBV12-3 or TRBV12-4 to TRBJ2-1; D is undetermined. The sequenced material came from blood. This CDR3 reads CASNLGSRSYNEQFF. CDR3 nucleotides: TGTGCCAGCAATCTCGGTTCTCGTTCCTACAATGAGCAGTTCTTC.